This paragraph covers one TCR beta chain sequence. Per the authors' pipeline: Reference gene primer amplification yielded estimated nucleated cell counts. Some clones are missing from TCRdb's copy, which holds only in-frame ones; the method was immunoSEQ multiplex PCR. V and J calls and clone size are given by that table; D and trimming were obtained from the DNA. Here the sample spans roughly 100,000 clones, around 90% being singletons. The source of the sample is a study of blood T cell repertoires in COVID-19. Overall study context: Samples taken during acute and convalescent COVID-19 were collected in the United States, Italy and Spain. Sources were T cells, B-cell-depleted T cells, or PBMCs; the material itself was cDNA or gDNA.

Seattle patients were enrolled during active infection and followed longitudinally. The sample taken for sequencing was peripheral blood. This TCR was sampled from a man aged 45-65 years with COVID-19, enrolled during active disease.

The CDR3 DNA reads as TGCGCCAGCAGCCAAGCCCCGACAGGAACGAACACCGGGGAGCTGTTTTTT. Translating gives CASSQAPTGTNTGELFF. The rearrangement joins TRBV4-1 to TRBJ2-2; weak D call: TRBD1 (6 bases). The V gene's germline CDR1 is MGHRA and CDR2 YSYEKL. Trimming removed 1 base from V and 0 bases from J, with 12 bases in between. This CDR3 region has 17 residues.